Below are 18 T cell receptor beta chains sequenced from a single sample in a study of T-cell memory formation after mild COVID-19. TCRdb reprocessed the 5' RACE reads via MiXCR and lists one record per CDR3 protein. Of some 100,000 distinct CDR3 sequences listed, around 10% are singletons. The sample taken for sequencing was PBMCs or a T cell subset sorted from them (not recorded which). These receptors all stem from a man between 18 and 29 years old who had mild COVID-19 (a few samples of this study predate the infection). Cell type and time point are not known.

The chain is built from TRBV7-8 and TRBJ1-1; 8 positions agree with TRBD1. The CDR3 consists of 18 residues. The V gene's germline CDR1 is SGHVS and CDR2 FQNEAQ. V was clipped by 3 bases and J by 1 base; unmatched bases: 13. This CDR3 is CASSFRDRYQGGNTEAFF. In nucleotides, the CDR3 is TGTGCCAGCAGCTTTCGGGACAGGTATCAAGGAGGGAACACTGAAGCTTTCTTT.

In DNA, the CDR3 is TGCGCCAGCAGCCCAGGGGGGGAAGGCACAGATACGCAGTATTTT. This encodes CASSPGGEGTDTQYF. The rearrangement uses TRBV4-1 and TRBJ2-3; D possibly matches TRBD1 or TRBD2 (7 bases each). V was pared by 4 bases and J by 1 base, with 12 bases between. The CDR3 runs to 15 residues. The germline gives CDR1 MGHRA, CDR2 YSYEKL.

This clonotype was detected only a few times. The gene calls are TRBV6-1 and TRBJ2-1; D is perhaps TRBD1 or TRBD2 (5 bases each). This CDR3 has 14 amino acids. Trimming removed 4 bases at V and 7 bases at J, with 14 bases between. The germline V gene has CDR1 MNHNS and CDR2 SASEGT. CDR3 residues: CASSAGNWGNEQFF. For the CDR3, the DNA is TGTGCCAGCAGTGCAGGGAATTGGGGGAATGAGCAGTTCTTC.

In this sample, this clonotype turned up a few times. At one boundary the junction diverges from the germline segment, which might be a read error. The chain recombines TRBV7-7 with TRBJ2-5; TRBD1 might be the D (6 bases). The germline CDR1 and CDR2 sequences are SSHAT and FNYEAQ (reference sequence). The CDR3 covers 14 residues. CDR3 in DNA: TGTGCTAGCAGCTTAGCCACAGGGTTCGAGACCCAGTACTTC. Amino acid sequence: CASSLATGFETQYF.

This clonotype was observed a handful of times. The J gene is TRBJ1-5, the V gene TRBV7-9, with D uncertain. Deletions cut 10 bases from V and 6 bases from J, with 16 bases between. This CDR3 is 13 amino acids long. Germline values: CDR1 SEHNR, CDR2 FQNEAQ (reference sequence). The CDR3 bases are TGTGCCACCACGGACGGACTTGGTCAGCCCCAGCATTTT. Encoded protein: CATTDGLGQPQHF.

This rearrangement joins TRBV6-1 to TRBJ1-5; 7 bases line up with TRBD1. This CDR3 comprises 17 residues. With V trimmed by 4 bases and J by 2 bases, 11 bases remained unmatched. CDR1 is MNHNS and CDR2 is SASEGT in the germline V gene. In DNA, the CDR3 is TGTGCCAGCAGTGGTCAGGGACAGCGAGCAGGCAATCAGCCCCAGCATTTT. Residues: CASSGQGQRAGNQPQHF.

The J gene is TRBJ1-1, the V gene TRBV7-9; possibly TRBD1 for D (6 bases). Germline-derived CDR1 and CDR2 are SEHNR and FQNEAQ (reference sequence). There are 14 residues in the CDR3. Trimming took off 5 bases at V and 7 bases at J, with 17 bases between the two ends. This CDR3 is CASSRRGKEGEAFF. CDR3 bases: TGTGCCAGCAGCCGCAGGGGAAAGGAGGGTGAAGCTTTCTTT.

The sample holds a few counts of this clonotype. V is TRBV12-3 or TRBV12-4 and J is TRBJ1-2; TRBD1 might be the D (5 bases). Trimming removed 7 bases at V and 8 bases at J, with 17 bases between. The CDR3 extends over 13 amino acids. The CDR3, as DNA: TGTGCCAGCACCCAGCCAGGGAGAGGAGGCTACACCTTC. It encodes CASTQPGRGGYTF.

The rearrangement joins TRBV6-6 to TRBJ2-7; tentatively, D is TRBD1 or TRBD2 (6 bases each). Germline lookup yields CDR1 MNHNY and CDR2 SVGAGI (reference sequence). The CDR3 extends over 16 amino acids. Trimming took 5 bases from V and 6 from J, leaving 23 bases between them. This CDR3 is CASSPAGQDSWAEQYV. The CDR3 DNA sequence: TGTGCCAGCAGTCCCGCGGGGCAGGACAGTTGGGCCGAGCAGTACGTC.

This clonotype was seen more than once but under ten times. No conserved phenylalanine or tryptophan ends this CDR3, so it is likely a read error. The DNA is left out, because the CDR3 cannot be placed on it with certainty; the CDR3 is given as TCRdb lists it. The chain carries TRBV12-3 or TRBV12-4 and TRBJ2-7; TRBD2, the table's D call, lacks a check against the DNA. The CDR3 sequence runs 12 residues, both termini included. The CDR3 loop reads CASSLGWDSQVI.

V is TRBV10-3 and J is TRBJ1-1, with 10 bases identical to TRBD1. The CDR3 covers 13 residues. Trimming removed 9 bases from V and 5 bases from J; junction bases left unmatched: 6. Germline assignment: CDR1 ENHRY and CDR2 SYGVKD. The CDR3 DNA follows: TGTGCCATGGGACAGGGGAGTCGTACTGAAGCTTTCTTT. It specifies CAMGQGSRTEAFF.

V and J are TRBV7-9 and TRBJ1-1; D is undetermined. Germline V lookup: CDR1 SEHNR, CDR2 FQNEAQ (reference sequence). V was clipped by 3 bases and J by 4 bases, with 9 bases between them. The CDR3 length is 13 residues. The CDR3 DNA reads TGTGCCAGCAGCTTCAAACGGGGCACTGAAGCTTTCTTT. As protein: CASSFKRGTEAFF.

The chain employs TRBV6-1 and TRBJ1-1; the D is unclear. CDR1 and CDR2 (germline): MNHNS, SASEGT. V was cut by 2 bases and J by 8 bases, with 6 bases left in between. The CDR3 is made up of 11 amino acids. CDR3 nucleotides: TGTGCCAGCAGTGAATTAGTAGAAGCTTTCTTT. It specifies CASSELVEAFF.

In this sample, this clonotype turned up many times. V usage is TRBV4-1 and J usage is TRBJ1-2, with 12 bases that match TRBD1. The germline V gene has CDR1 MGHRA and CDR2 YSYEKL. V lost 1 base to trimming and J lost 7 bases; unmatched junction nucleotides: 4. The CDR3 totals 15 residues. The CDR3 reads CASSQAGTGGGGYTF. CDR3 nucleotides: TGCGCCAGCAGCCAAGCCGGGACAGGGGGCGGTGGCTACACCTTC.

A few counts support this clonotype. CDR3 in DNA: TGCGCCAGCAGCCCTCGACAGGGAGTTGTTGATGGCTACACCTTC. It is translated as CASSPRQGVVDGYTF. The chain uses TRBV4-1 and TRBJ1-2; 7 bases fit TRBD1. The CDR3 loop spans 15 amino acids. With 4 bases clipped from V and 6 bases from J, the junction kept 11 bases outside the gene matches. CDR1 is MGHRA and CDR2 is YSYEKL in the germline V gene.

This clonotype has a handful of counts. CDR3 amino acids: CASSPFSGANVLTF. In nucleotides, the CDR3 is TGCGCCAGCAGCCCGTTCTCTGGGGCCAACGTCCTGACTTTC. V is TRBV4-1 and J is TRBJ2-6; D not resolved. V lost 4 bases to trimming and J lost 0 bases, with 4 bases between them. Germline values: CDR1 MGHRA, CDR2 YSYEKL. The CDR3 loop spans 14 amino acids.

The rearrangement uses TRBV29-1 and TRBJ2-1; D ambiguous. Trimming took off 3 bases at V and 5 bases at J, with 17 bases between the two ends. The CDR3 covers 15 residues. CDR1 and CDR2 (germline): SQVTM, ANQGSEA. This chain's CDR3 is CSVDPPTEPHNEQFF. The CDR3 region has the DNA TGCAGCGTTGATCCCCCAACGGAGCCTCACAATGAGCAGTTCTTC.

In this sample, this clonotype turned up a few times. In nucleotides, the CDR3 is TGTGCCAGCAGCCCGGGGGGGGGTACCTACGAGCAGTACGTC. The encoded protein is CASSPGGGTYEQYV. The chain employs TRBV12-3 or TRBV12-4 and TRBJ2-7, with 8 bases identical to TRBD2. Germline trimming cut 6 bases from V and 2 bases from J; bases unmatched to any gene: 6. This CDR3 comprises 14 residues.